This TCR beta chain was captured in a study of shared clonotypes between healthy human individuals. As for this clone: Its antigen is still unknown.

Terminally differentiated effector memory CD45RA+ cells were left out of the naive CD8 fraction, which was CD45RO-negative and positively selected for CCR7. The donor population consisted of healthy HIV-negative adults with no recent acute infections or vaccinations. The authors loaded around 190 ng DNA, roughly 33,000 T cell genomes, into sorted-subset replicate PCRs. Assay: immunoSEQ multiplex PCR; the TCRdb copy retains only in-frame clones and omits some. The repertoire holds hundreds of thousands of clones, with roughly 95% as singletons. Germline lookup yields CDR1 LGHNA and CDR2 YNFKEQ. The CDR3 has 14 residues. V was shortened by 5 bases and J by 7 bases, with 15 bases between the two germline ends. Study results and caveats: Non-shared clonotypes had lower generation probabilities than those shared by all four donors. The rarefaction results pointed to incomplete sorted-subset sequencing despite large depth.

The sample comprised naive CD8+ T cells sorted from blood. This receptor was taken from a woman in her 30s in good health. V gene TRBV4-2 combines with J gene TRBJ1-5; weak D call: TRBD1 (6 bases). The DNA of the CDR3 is TGTGCCAGCAGCGATTCCAGGGGTGAACAGCCCCAGCATTTT. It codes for CASSDSRGEQPQHF.